Each of the 16 T cell receptor beta chains below was sequenced from the same sample in a study of cytomegalovirus exposure and HLA in healthy donors. The study ran its PCR with 60 Vbeta and 13 Jbeta primers. Assay: immunoSEQ multiplex PCR; the TCRdb copy retains only in-frame clones and omits some. The sample consists of about 120,000 clones, 75% to 85% of them appearing once. The sequencing input was PBMCs. These receptors all stem from a man between 25 and 39 years old in good health and CMV-seropositive.

This chain joins TRBV9 and TRBJ2-5; no definite D call. CDR1 and CDR2 from the germline V gene are SGDLS and YYNGEE. V lost 0 bases and J 5 bases, leaving 5 bases between the germline ends. This CDR3 is 12 amino acids long. CDR3: CASSVGGETQYF. CDR3 bases: TGTGCCAGCAGCGTAGGCGGTGAGACCCAGTACTTC. Complete variable domain (other parts from reference TRBV9 and TRBJ2-5): DSGVTQTPKHLITATGQRVTLRCSPRSGDLSVYWYQQSLDQGLQFLIQYYNGEERAKGNILERFSAQQFPDLHSELNLSSLELGDSALYFCASSVGGETQYFGPGTRLLVL.

This chain joins TRBV29-1 and TRBJ1-2, with 7 bases that match TRBD1. With 4 bases clipped from V and 5 bases from J, the junction kept 7 bases outside the gene matches. There are 13 residues in the CDR3. Germline V gene lookup returns CDR1 SQVTM and CDR2 ANQGSEA. The DNA for the CDR3 is TGCAGCGTTGTGACAGGGACCTCTTATGGCTACACCTTC. It yields the protein CSVVTGTSYGYTF.

The J gene is TRBJ1-3, the V gene TRBV5-1; the D is unclear. V was clipped by 0 bases and J by 0 bases, with 10 bases between them. CDR1 SGHRS and CDR2 YFSETQ come from the germline V gene. CDR3 length: 16 residues. CDR3 protein: CASSLGGGNSGNTIYF. The CDR3 DNA is TGCGCCAGCAGCTTGGGCGGAGGAAACTCTGGAAACACCATATATTTT.

The table lists this clone with a few counts. The chain uses TRBV4-1 and TRBJ2-3, with TRBD1 as a possible D gene (5 bases). Per germline, CDR1 MGHRA and CDR2 YSYEKL. The length of the CDR3 is 16 residues. Trimming removed 4 bases at V and 0 bases at J, with 14 bases between. The CDR3 DNA sequence: TGCGCCAGCAGCCTACAGGATTCCCCTAGCACAGATACGCAGTATTTT. It yields the protein CASSLQDSPSTDTQYF.

This sequence joins TRBV5-1 and TRBJ1-3, with 9 bases matching TRBD1. The germline gives CDR1 SGHRS, CDR2 YFSETQ. Germline trimming cut 4 bases from V and 4 bases from J; bases unmatched to any gene: 9. The CDR3 sequence is 16 residues long. In nucleotides, the CDR3 is TGCGCCAGCAGCCCATACAGGGGGCTGGGGGGAAACACCATATATTTT. Protein product: CASSPYRGLGGNTIYF. The whole variable domain, filled in from reference TRBV5-1 and TRBJ1-3, reads KAGVTQTPRYLIKTRGQQVTLSCSPISGHRSVSWYQQTPGQGLQFLFEYFSETQRNKGNFPGRFSGRQFSNSRSEMNVSTLELGDSALYLCASSPYRGLGGNTIYFGEGSWLTVV.

V and J are TRBV18 and TRBJ1-1, with no clear D. The CDR3 totals 15 residues. Germline V gene data show CDR1 as KGHSH and CDR2 as LQKENI. Deletions cut 2 bases from V and 0 bases from J, with 10 bases between. The CDR3 DNA reads TGTGCCAGCTCACCATCGGCCGGGATGAACACTGAAGCTTTCTTT. Residues: CASSPSAGMNTEAFF.

This clone was counted once. V is TRBV5-3 and J is TRBJ1-6; D remains unclear. TRBV5-3 is filed as an ORF, its function uncertain. V was trimmed by 4 bases and J by 9 bases, leaving 8 bases between them. This CDR3 comprises 12 residues. The CDR3 DNA reads as TGTGCCAGAAGCCGGGAGGGTTCACCCCTCCACTTT. Translating it yields CARSREGSPLHF.

This clone was counted only a few times. The V and J genes are TRBV5-1 and TRBJ1-2, with D perhaps TRBD1 (5 bases). V shed 0 bases and J shed 4 bases, with 7 bases lying between them. CDR3 length: 13 residues. Germline lookup yields CDR1 SGHRS and CDR2 YFSETQ. The CDR3 region has the DNA TGCGCCAGCAGCTTGGACAGGAGCTATGGCTACACCTTC. Translation gives CASSLDRSYGYTF.

The chain couples TRBV7-8 to TRBJ2-2; TRBD2 agrees at 9 bases. The CDR3 has 16 amino acids. Germline V CDR1 and CDR2: SGHVS, FQNEAQ. The V gene end was trimmed by 6 bases and the J gene end by 2 bases; junction bases not matched to a gene: 7. The CDR3 DNA reads TGTGCCAGCAGTTATGCTAGCGGGGACAACACCGGGGAGCTGTTTTTT. Its protein is CASSYASGDNTGELFF.

The rearrangement uses TRBV19 and TRBJ1-5; D not resolved. V was pared by 3 bases and J by 4 bases, with 10 bases between. In germline, CDR1 is LNHDA, CDR2 SQIVND (reference sequence). The CDR3 consists of 14 residues. CDR3 region: CASSILGGNQPQHF. The CDR3 region has the DNA TGTGCCAGTAGTATTTTAGGCGGGAATCAGCCCCAGCATTTT. The full variable domain, in which reference TRBV19 and TRBJ1-5 provide the parts outside the CDR3, is DGGITQSPKYLFRKEGQNVTLSCEQNLNHDAMYWYRQDPGQGLRLIYYSQIVNDFQKGDIAEGYSVSREKKESFPLTVTSAQKNPTAFYLCASSILGGNQPQHFGDGTRLSIL.

V gene TRBV7-2 combines with J gene TRBJ2-1; possible D gene TRBD2, 7 bases. This CDR3 has 17 amino acids. In germline, CDR1 is SGHTA, CDR2 FQGNSA. The germline V and J ends were trimmed by 5 bases and 4 bases, with 21 bases remaining between them. The chain's CDR3 is CASSPTRGGGTYNEQFF. DNA of the CDR3: TGTGCCAGCAGCCCTACTAGGGGAGGGGGAACGTACAATGAGCAGTTCTTC.

The CDR3 here is CASSSGILSYEQYF. CDR3 nucleotides: TGTGCCAGTTCCTCAGGGATTTTATCCTACGAGCAGTACTTC. The V and J genes are TRBV19 and TRBJ2-7, with D possibly being TRBD1 (5 bases). V dropped 8 bases and J dropped 1 base, with 15 bases sitting between them. The CDR3 runs 14 residues. Germline CDR1 is LNHDA and CDR2 is SQIVND (reference sequence).

V and J are TRBV7-6 and TRBJ2-7; maybe TRBD2 (5 bases). This CDR3 spans 12 amino acids. The V end lost 3 bases, the J end lost 7 bases, and 10 bases lay between the germline ends. The germline CDR1 and CDR2 sequences are SGHVS and FNYEAQ. The CDR3 coding sequence is TGTGCCAGCAGCTTCGACGGGAATGAGCAGTACTTC. Translation: CASSFDGNEQYF.

This sequence joins TRBV2 and TRBJ1-1, with D perhaps matching TRBD1 (5 bases). Trimming shortened V by 1 base and J by 1 base, and 13 bases separated the two germline ends. This CDR3 is 16 amino acids long. Germline loops: CDR1 SNHLY, CDR2 FYNNEI. This chain's CDR3 is CASSEDFPRGNTEAFF. The CDR3 DNA sequence: TGTGCCAGCAGTGAAGACTTCCCAAGGGGGAACACTGAAGCTTTCTTT. The whole variable domain, remainder taken from reference TRBV2 and TRBJ1-1, is EPEVTQTPSHQVTQMGQEVILRCVPISNHLYFYWYRQILGQKVEFLVSFYNNEISEKSEIFDDQFSVERPDGSNFTLKIRSTKLEDSAMYFCASSEDFPRGNTEAFFGQGTRLTVV.

The rearrangement joins TRBV7-2 to TRBJ2-7; perhaps TRBD2 as D (5 bases). This CDR3 region has 16 residues. The germline V and J ends were trimmed by 5 bases and 0 bases, with 17 bases remaining between them. Germline V CDR1 and CDR2: SGHTA, FQGNSA. The CDR3 here is CASSRLVGANSYEQYF. In DNA form, the CDR3 reads TGTGCCAGCAGCCGTCTCGTGGGAGCGAACTCCTACGAGCAGTACTTC.

This chain links TRBV2 with TRBJ1-6; D unresolved. The CDR3 covers 14 residues. Trimming removed 2 bases at V and 8 bases at J, with 10 bases between. Germline loops: CDR1 SNHLY, CDR2 FYNNEI. The CDR3 region is CASSEIRGDSPLHF. The CDR3 DNA is TGTGCCAGCAGTGAAATTCGCGGGGATTCACCCCTCCACTTT.